Sequencing of this T cell receptor (beta chain) was carried out in a study of cytomegalovirus exposure and HLA in healthy donors. Study results and caveats: In a later analysis, TCR beta V- and J-gene trimming showed a link to a missense DCLRE1C variant. Per published reports, the classifier diagnosed cytomegalovirus status with high specificity and sensitivity.

The sample holds a few counts of this clone. The antigen remains undetermined. The V segment lost 6 bases and the J segment 0 bases; nucleotides outside the gene matches: 7. The CDR3 has 15 amino acids. From germline, CDR1 is MNHEY and CDR2 SVGAGI. Primers: 60 Vbeta forward and 13 Jbeta reverse. Some clones are missing from TCRdb's copy, which holds only in-frame ones; the method was immunoSEQ multiplex PCR. The sample lists about 92,000 clones, 60% to 80% occurring once. The specimen sequenced was PBMCs. This rearrangement joins TRBV6-5 to TRBJ1-1; 7 bases align to TRBD1. The sequence came from a man aged 50 or older in good health and CMV-seropositive. CDR3 nucleotide sequence: TGTGCCAGCAGCCTATCAGGGGGAATGAACACTGAAGCTTTCTTT. It encodes CASSLSGGMNTEAFF.